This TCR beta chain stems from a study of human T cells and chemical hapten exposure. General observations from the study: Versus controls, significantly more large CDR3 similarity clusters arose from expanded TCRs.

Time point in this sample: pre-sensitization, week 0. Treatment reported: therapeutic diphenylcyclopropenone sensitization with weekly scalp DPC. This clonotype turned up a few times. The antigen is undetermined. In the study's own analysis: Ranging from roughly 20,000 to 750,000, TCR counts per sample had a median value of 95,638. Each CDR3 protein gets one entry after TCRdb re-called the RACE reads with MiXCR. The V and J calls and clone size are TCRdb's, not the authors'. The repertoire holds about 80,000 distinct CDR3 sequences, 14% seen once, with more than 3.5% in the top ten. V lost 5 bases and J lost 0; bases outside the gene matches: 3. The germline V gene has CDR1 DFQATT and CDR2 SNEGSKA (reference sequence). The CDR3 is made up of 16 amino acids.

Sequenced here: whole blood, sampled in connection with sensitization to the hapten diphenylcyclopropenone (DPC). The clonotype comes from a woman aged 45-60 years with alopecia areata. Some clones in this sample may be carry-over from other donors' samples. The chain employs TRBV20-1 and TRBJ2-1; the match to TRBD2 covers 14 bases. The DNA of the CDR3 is TGCAGTGCTGGGACTAGCGGGGGAGGCTCCTACAATGAGCAGTTCTTC. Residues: CSAGTSGGGSYNEQFF.